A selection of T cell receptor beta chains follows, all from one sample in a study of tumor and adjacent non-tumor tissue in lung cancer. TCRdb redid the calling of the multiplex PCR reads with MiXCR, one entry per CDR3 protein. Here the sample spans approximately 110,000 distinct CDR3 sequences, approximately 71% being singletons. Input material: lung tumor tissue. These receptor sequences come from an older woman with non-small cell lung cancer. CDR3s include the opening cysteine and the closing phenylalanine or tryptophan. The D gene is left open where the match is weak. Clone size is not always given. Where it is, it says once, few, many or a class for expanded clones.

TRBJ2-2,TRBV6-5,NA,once,TGTGCCAGCAGACTGGGGTCACCGTACGGGGAGCTTTTTTTT,CASRLGSPYGELFF
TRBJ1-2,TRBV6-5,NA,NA,TGCGCCAGCAGACTACTCCGGGGGCATGGGTATGGCTACAGCTTC,CASRLLRGHGYGYSF
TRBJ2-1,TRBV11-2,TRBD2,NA,TGTGCCAGCAGCTACGGGACTAGAGGGGGGTACGAACAGTTCTTC,CASSYGTRGGYEQFF
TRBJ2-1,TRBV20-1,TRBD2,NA,TGCAGTTCACAGCCGGGACTAGCGGGAGTATACAATGAGCAGTTCTTC,CSSQPGLAGVYNEQFF
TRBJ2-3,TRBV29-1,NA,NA,TGCAGCGTAGATAGGGGAGGGACACATACACAGTATTTT,CSVDRGGTHTQYF
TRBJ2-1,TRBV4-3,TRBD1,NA,TGCGCCTGCAGCCAAGGGACAGGGGAAGGCAATGAGCTGTTCTTC,CACSQGTGEGNELFF
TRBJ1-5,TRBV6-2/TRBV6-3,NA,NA,TGTGCCAGCACCACCGGAAATAGCAATCTTCCCCAGCATTTT,CASTTGNSNLPQHF
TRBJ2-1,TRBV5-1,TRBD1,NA,TGCGCCAGCAGCGAGGGACAGGGGGACGGGAATGAGCAGTTCTTC,CASSEGQGDGNEQFF
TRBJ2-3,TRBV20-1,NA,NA,TGCAGTACTACATCCCCTTGGGATACAGATACGGAGTATTTT,CSTTSPWDTDTEYF
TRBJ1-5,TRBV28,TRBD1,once,TGTGCCAGCAGCCCTTTGCGGGTACAGGGGTACCAGTCCCAGCATTTT,CASSPLRVQGYQSQHF
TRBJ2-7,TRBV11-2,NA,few,TGTGCTAGCAGCGCGGACCGCTACGAGCATTACTTC,CASSADRYEHYF
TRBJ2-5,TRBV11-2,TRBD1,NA,TGTGCCAGCAGCACGACAGGGACAGGGGGCGGGACCCAGATCTTC,CASSTTGTGGGTQIF
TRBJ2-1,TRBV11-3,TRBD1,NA,TGTGCCAGCAGCTTCCGACAGGGTTACGATGAGCAGTTCTTC,CASSFRQGYDEQFF
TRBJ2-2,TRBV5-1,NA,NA,TGCGCCAGCAGCTTGGTATCGAACACCGGGGAGATGTTTTTT,CASSLVSNTGEMFF
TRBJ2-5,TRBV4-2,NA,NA,TGTGCCAGCAGCCCCGGTACGCGATCCCGGGTCACTGCGGGGGAGACCCAGTACTTC,CASSPGTRSRVTAGETQYF
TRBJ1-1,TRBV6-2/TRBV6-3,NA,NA,TGTGCCAGCAGTCATGGCCGGGGTGGCATTGAAGCTTTCTTT,CASSHGRGGIEAFF
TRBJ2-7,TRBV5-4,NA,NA,TGTGCCAGCAGCTTGTCGGGGTTCTCATACAAGCAGTACTTC,CASSLSGFSYKQYF
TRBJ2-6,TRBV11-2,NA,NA,TGTGCCAGCAGCCTAGGGATGGGTTCCGGGGCCAACATCCTGACTTTC,CASSLGMGSGANILTF
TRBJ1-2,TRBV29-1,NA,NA,TGCAGCGTTGCCCTTGGGGGGCAAAGTGCTGACTACACTTTC,CSVALGGQSADYTF
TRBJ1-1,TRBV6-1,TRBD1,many,TGTGCCAGCAGTTCCGGACAGGCAACTGAAGCTTTCTTT,CASSSGQATEAFF
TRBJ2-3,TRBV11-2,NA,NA,TGTGCTAGCAGCTTAACAGATACAGATTATTTT,CASSLTDTDYF
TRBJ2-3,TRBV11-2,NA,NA,TGTGCCAGCATCCTAGACGGACCGCCGCTGGATACGCAGTATTTT,CASILDGPPLDTQYF
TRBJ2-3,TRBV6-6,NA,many,TGTGCCAGCAGGGCACCGGGCGACACAGATACGCAGTATTTT,CASRAPGDTDTQYF
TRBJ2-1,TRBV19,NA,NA,TGTGCCAGTAGTATGGAAATAAACTACAATGAGCAGTTCTTC,CASSMEINYNEQFF
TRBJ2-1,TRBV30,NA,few,TGTGCTGCAGACGACGGGCCGGGGGCGAAATCCCACAATGAGCAGTTCTTC,CAADDGPGAKSHNEQFF
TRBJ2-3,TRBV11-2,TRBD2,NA,TGTGCCAGCAGCTTAGGGGGGGGAACGCGCGTGGATACGCAGTATTTT,CASSLGGGTRVDTQYF
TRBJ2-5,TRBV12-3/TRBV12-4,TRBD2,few,TGTGCCAGCAGCATTGGGGCTAGCGGGAGGTTGGAGACCCAGTACTTC,CASSIGASGRLETQYF
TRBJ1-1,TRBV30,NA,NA,TGTGCCTGGAGTGTCGGGGATAGCATTGAAGCTTTCTTT,CAWSVGDSIEAFF
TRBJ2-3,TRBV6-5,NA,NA,TGTGCCAGCAGCTATTCCCCAACGGGAGGCACAGATACGCAGTATTTT,CASSYSPTGGTDTQYF
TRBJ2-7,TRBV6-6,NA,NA,TGTGCTAGCAGTCGCCAGACAGTGCGAGACTACGAGCAGTGCTTC,CASSRQTVRDYEQCF
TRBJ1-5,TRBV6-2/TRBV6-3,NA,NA,TGTGCCAGTATAGTGTGGGCCCCAGCATTT,CASIVWAPAF
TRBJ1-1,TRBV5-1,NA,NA,TGCGCCAGCAACCCTACGGGACCGTGGAACACTGAAGCTTTCTTT,CASNPTGPWNTEAFF
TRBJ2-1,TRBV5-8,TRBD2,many,TGTGCCAGCAGGCCCACTAGCGGGGATTCCTACAATGAGCAGTTCTTC,CASRPTSGDSYNEQFF
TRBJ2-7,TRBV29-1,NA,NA,TGCATCGTTAGGGGCACACCCAGCTCAGTCTACGAGCAGTACTTC,CIVRGTPSSVYEQYF
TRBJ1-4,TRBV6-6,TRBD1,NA,TGTGCCACACCACCCGGGACAGTCGATGAAAAACTGTTTTTT,CATPPGTVDEKLFF
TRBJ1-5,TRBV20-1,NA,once,TGCAGTGCTAGAGAATCTAGGGCAGCTTCTAGCAATCAGCCCCAGCATTTC,CSARESRAASSNQPQHF
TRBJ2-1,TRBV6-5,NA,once,TGTACCAGCAGTTTCGACAGTTCCTACAATGAGCAGTTCTTC,CTSSFDSSYNEQFF
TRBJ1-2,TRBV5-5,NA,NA,TGTGCCAGCAGCTCAAGGATAATCTATGGCTACACCTTC,CASSSRIIYGYTF
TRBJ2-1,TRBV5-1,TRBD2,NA,TGCGCCAGCAGCCTGATGACTAGCGGGAGCATCGATGAGCAGTTCTTC,CASSLMTSGSIDEQFF
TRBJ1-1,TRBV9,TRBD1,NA,TGTGCCAGCAGCGTGGGGACAGGGCGAACCTTCTTT,CASSVGTGRTFF
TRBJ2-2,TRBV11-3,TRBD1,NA,TGTGCTATCATCCCGACAGGGGGCCGGACCGGGGAGCTGTTTTTT,CAIIPTGGRTGELFF
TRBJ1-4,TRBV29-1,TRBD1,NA,TGCAGCGTTGGCTCAGGGGGCAATCTTGAAAATCTGTTTTTT,CSVGSGGNLENLFF
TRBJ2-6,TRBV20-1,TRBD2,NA,TGCAGTGCTAGAGTAGTCGGGGGGAGTACCTCTGGGGCCAACGTCATGACTTTC,CSARVVGGSTSGANVMTF
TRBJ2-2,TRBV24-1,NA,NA,TGTGCCACCAGCACCGGGGTGAACACCGGGGAGCTGTTTTTT,CATSTGVNTGELFF
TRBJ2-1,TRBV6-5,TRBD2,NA,TGTGCCAGCAGCTTACGGACTAGCGGGAGGGCGCGTTTATTAAGGTCCTACAATGAGCAGTTCTTC,CASSLRTSGRARLLRSYNEQFF
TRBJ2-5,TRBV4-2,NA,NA,TGTGCCAACAGCCAAGATGGGGCCCAAGAGACCCAGTACTTC,CANSQDGAQETQYF
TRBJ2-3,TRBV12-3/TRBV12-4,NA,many,TGTGCCAGCAGTTTACGGCAGGGCTCGGATACGCAGTATTTT,CASSLRQGSDTQYF
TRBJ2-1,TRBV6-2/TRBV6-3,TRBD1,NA,TGTGCCAGCAGGGATCCGGGACAGGGGGATAAGCAGTCCTTC,CASRDPGQGDKQSF
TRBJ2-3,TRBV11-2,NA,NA,TGTACCAGCAGCTTAGAGTCCCGAGGTGGGAATACGCAGTATTTT,CTSSLESRGGNTQYF
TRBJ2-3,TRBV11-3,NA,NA,TGTGCCAGCAGCCCCGCCGGGCAGGGAGGTCATAGACACTATTTT,CASSPAGQGGHRHYF
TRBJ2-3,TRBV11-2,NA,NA,TGTGCCAGCAGCGCAACAGATACGCAGAATTTT,CASSATDTQNF
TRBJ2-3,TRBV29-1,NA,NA,TGCAGCGTTCAGCAGGGGTATGGGAATCAGTCCCAGTATTTT,CSVQQGYGNQSQYF
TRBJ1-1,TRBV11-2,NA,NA,TGTGTCAGCAGCTCTTCGCCCGGGAATGAAGCTTTGTTT,CVSSSSPGNEALF
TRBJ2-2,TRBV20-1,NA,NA,TGCAGTGCTATAGCCACAAGACGGGACACCGGGGAGCTGTTTTTT,CSAIATRRDTGELFF